This T cell receptor beta chain was found in a study of blood T cell repertoires in COVID-19. Study background: Spain, Italy and the United States supplied samples that represented acute and convalescent COVID-19. The cDNA or gDNA used as material had been derived from T cells, B-cell-depleted T cells, or PBMCs.

Recruited during active infection, patients (from Seattle) were subsequently followed longitudinally. Authors' analysis steps: Nucleated cell number was recorded as an estimate derived from reference gene primer amplification. Profiled with immunoSEQ multiplex PCR; TCRdb holds only in-frame clones, not every one. D and trimming were read from the DNA, whereas the V and J calls and clone size are those reported in that table. The sample has about 360,000 clones, 70% to 90% seen once; the top ten hold just over 7%. CDR3 length: 13 residues. Germline V lookup: CDR1 MGHRA, CDR2 YSYEKL. V lost 1 base and J lost 11; bases outside the gene matches: 7.

V and J are TRBV4-1 and TRBJ1-1; 7 bases match TRBD1. The sample taken for sequencing was peripheral blood. This TCR came from a woman aged 55-70 years with COVID-19, enrolled during active disease. CDR3 nucleotides: TGCGCCAGCAGCCAAGGTAACAGGGGTGGTGCTTTCTTT. Translation: CASSQGNRGGAFF.